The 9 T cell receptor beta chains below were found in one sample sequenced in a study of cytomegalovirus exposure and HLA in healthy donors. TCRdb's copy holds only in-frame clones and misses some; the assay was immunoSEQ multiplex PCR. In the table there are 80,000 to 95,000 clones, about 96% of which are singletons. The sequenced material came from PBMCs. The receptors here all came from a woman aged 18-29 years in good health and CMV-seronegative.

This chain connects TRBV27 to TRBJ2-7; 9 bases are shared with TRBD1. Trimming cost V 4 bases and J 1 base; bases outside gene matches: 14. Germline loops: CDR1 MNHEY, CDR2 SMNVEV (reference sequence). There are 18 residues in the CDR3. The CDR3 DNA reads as TGTGCCAGCAGTTCATCCAATGCGGACAGGGGTTTTTCCTACGAGCAGTACTTC. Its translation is CASSSSNADRGFSYEQYF.

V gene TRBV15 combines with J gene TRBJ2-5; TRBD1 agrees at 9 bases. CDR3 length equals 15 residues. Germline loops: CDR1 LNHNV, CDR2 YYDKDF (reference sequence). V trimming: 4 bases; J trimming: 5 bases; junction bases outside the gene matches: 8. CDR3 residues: CATSTITGGAETQYF. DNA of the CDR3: TGTGCCACCAGCACGATAACAGGGGGCGCGGAGACCCAGTACTTC.

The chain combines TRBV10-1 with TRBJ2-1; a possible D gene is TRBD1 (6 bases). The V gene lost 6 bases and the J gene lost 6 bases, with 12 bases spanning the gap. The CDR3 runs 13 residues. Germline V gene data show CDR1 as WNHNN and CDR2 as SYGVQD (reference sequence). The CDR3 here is CASSLTGTNEQFF. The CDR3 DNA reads TGCGCCAGCAGCTTAACAGGGACCAATGAGCAGTTCTTC.

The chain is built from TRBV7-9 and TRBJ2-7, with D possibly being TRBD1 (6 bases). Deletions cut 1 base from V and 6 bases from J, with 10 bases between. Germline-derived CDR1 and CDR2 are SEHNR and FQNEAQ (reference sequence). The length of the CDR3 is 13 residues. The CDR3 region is CASSLDTGTEQYF. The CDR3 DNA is TGTGCCAGCAGCTTAGATACAGGGACCGAGCAGTACTTC.

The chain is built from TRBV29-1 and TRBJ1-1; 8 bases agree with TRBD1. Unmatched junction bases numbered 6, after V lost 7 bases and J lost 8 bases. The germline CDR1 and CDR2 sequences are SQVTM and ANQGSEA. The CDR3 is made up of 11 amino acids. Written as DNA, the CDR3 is TGCAGCGGATTGGACAGGGAAGAAGCTTTCTTT. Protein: CSGLDREEAFF.

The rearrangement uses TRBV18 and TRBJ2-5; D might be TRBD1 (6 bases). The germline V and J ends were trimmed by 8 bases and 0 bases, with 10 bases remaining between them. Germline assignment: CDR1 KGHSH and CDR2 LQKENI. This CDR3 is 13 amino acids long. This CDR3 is CASATGNQETQYF. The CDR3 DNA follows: TGTGCCAGCGCCACAGGGAACCAAGAGACCCAGTACTTC.

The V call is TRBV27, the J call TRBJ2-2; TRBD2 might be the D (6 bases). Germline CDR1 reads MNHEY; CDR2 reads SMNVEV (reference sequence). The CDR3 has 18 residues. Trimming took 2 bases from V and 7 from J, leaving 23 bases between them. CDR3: CASSLGVYTGLRSGELFF. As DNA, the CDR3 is TGTGCCAGCAGTTTAGGGGTGTATACGGGACTTCGAAGCGGGGAGCTGTTTTTT.

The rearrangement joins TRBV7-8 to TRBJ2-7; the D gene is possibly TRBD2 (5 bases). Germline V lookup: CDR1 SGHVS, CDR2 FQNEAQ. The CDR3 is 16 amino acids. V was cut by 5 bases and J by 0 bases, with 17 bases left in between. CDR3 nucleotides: TGTGCCAGCAGCGGAGGTGAGGGAGTTCTCTCCTACGAGCAGTACTTC. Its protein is CASSGGEGVLSYEQYF.

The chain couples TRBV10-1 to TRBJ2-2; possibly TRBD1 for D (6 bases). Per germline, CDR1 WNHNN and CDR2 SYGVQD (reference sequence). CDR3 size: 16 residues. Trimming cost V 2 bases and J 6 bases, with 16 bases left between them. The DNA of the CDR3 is TGCGCCAGCAGTGAGGTTCAAGTCAGGGGTCCCGGGGAGCTGTTTTTT. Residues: CASSEVQVRGPGELFF.